Presented here are 3 T cell receptor beta chains from one specimen sequenced in a study of long-term antiretroviral therapy in people with HIV. Assay version v3.0 of immunoSEQ was used, and it was run at survey level. Some clones are missing from TCRdb's copy, which holds only in-frame ones; the method was immunoSEQ multiplex PCR. The repertoire holds around 8,600 clones, with about three quarters as singletons. The sequencing used unsorted PBMCs, collected 0.6 years before starting antiretroviral therapy. These receptors originate from a man aged 35 to 55 with HIV.

The chain links TRBV18 to TRBJ2-2; no clear D gene. Trimming took 5 bases from V and 3 from J, leaving 7 bases between them. This CDR3 is built from 13 residues. Germline V gives CDR1 KGHSH, CDR2 LQKENI. The DNA for the CDR3 is TGTGCCAGCTCATCGACCGACACCGGGGAGCTGTTTTTT. Encoded protein: CASSSTDTGELFF. Using reference TRBV18 and TRBJ2-2 for the parts outside the CDR3, the full variable domain is NAGVMQNPRHLVRRRGQEARLRCSPMKGHSHVYWYRQLPEEGLKFMVYLQKENIIDESGMPKERFSAEFPKEGPSILRIQQVVRGDSAAYFCASSSTDTGELFFGEGSRLTVL.

The chain links TRBV29-1 to TRBJ2-4, with 7 bases aligning to TRBD2. Germline trimming cut 1 base from V and 7 bases from J; bases unmatched to any gene: 4. Per germline, CDR1 SQVTM and CDR2 ANQGSEA. CDR3 length: 13 residues. The CDR3 nucleotides read TGCAGCGTTGAAGGCTGGGGGGGGAACATTCAGTACTTC. Encoded protein: CSVEGWGGNIQYF.

This clone was seen a handful of times. The V call is TRBV19, the J call TRBJ2-2; D is undetermined. This CDR3 has 16 amino acids. Germline lookup yields CDR1 LNHDA and CDR2 SQIVND (reference sequence). V was clipped by 5 bases and J by 1 base, with 14 bases between them. CDR3 DNA: TGTGCCAGTAGTCCCCTCAGCCTCCGGAACACCGGGGAGCTGTTTTTT. Protein sequence: CASSPLSLRNTGELFF.